The entry that follows covers one TCR beta chain sequence. Its antigen is unidentified. Version v3.0 of the immunoSEQ assay ran at survey level. Sequencing was designed to cover roughly 40,000-55,000 T-cell genomes in each sample. The assay was immunoSEQ multiplex PCR, and TCRdb's table has in-frame clones only and misses some. The data contain roughly 24,000 clones, approximately 81% of them singletons. The CDR3 extends over 15 amino acids. Germline CDR1 reads MDHEN; CDR2 reads SYDVKM. With 6 bases clipped from V and 5 bases from J, the junction kept 5 bases outside the gene matches. This record belongs to a study of long-term antiretroviral therapy in people with HIV. Overall study context: Samples collected earliest predate the 2015 immediate-ART recommendation by about a decade.

Study-level results: The study found that diversity rose after ART but stayed below transplant donor controls.

The source material was unsorted PBMCs, sampled roughly 4.8 years after starting antiretroviral therapy. This clonotype was obtained from a man aged 35-49 years with HIV. The chain employs TRBV28 and TRBJ2-2; 11 positions match TRBD1. The CDR3 nucleotides are TGTGCCAGCAGCTACCGGGACAGGGGGACCGGGGAGCTGTTTTTT. It is translated as CASSYRDRGTGELFF.